These 30 T cell receptor beta chains originate from one sample sequenced in a study of OX40 agonist ivuxolimab in advanced cancers. TCRdb's table, derived via immunoSEQ multiplex PCR, lists solely in-frame clones and lacks some. The sample includes about 49,000 clones, 85% to 95% of them seen just once. The material sequenced was CD4+ or CD8+ T cells sorted from blood, taken in a trial of the OX40 agonist ivuxolimab. Source of these receptors: an adult with an advanced solid tumor such as melanoma, head and neck, liver or kidney cancer.

This chain joins TRBV27 and TRBJ2-1; D gene uncertain. Trimming took 3 bases from V and 7 from J, leaving 10 bases between them. This CDR3 has 13 residues. The germline V gene encodes CDR1 MNHEY and CDR2 SMNVEV (reference sequence). The CDR3 nucleotides are TGTGCCAGCAGTTTGTGGAGTGGTAATGAGCAGTTCTTC. Protein product: CASSLWSGNEQFF.

The chain is built from TRBV11-2 and TRBJ2-2; 8 bases are shared with TRBD2. The junction had 13 bases not matched to a gene; V was cut back by 4 bases and J by 6 bases. Germline assignment: CDR1 SGHAT and CDR2 FQNNGV. The CDR3 is made up of 17 amino acids. The CDR3: CASSSAGGPLFAGELFF. CDR3 nucleotides: TGTGCCAGCAGCTCCGCGGGAGGCCCCCTCTTCGCCGGGGAGCTGTTTTTT.

The chain uses TRBV6-5 and TRBJ1-4; no clear D. This CDR3 spans 15 amino acids. The V gene lost 4 bases and the J gene lost 8 bases, with 17 bases spanning the gap. The germline V gene has CDR1 MNHEY and CDR2 SVGAGI. CDR3 loop: CASSSRAGEGEKLFF. The CDR3, as DNA: TGTGCCAGCAGTTCTCGAGCTGGGGAAGGCGAAAAACTGTTTTTT.

This chain joins TRBV5-1 and TRBJ2-7, with 7 bases fitting TRBD2. V lost 3 bases and J lost 4; bases outside the gene matches: 4. The germline gives CDR1 SGHRS, CDR2 YFSETQ. The CDR3 contains 13 residues. The CDR3 nucleotides read TGCGCCAGCAGCTGGGCGGGAGAGTACGAGCAGTACTTC. Translated: CASSWAGEYEQYF.

The gene calls are TRBV9 and TRBJ2-1, with TRBD2 matching over 11 bases. Germline V gives CDR1 SGDLS, CDR2 YYNGEE. The V gene end was trimmed by 0 bases and the J gene end by 9 bases; junction bases not matched to a gene: 14. The CDR3 spans 18 residues. The CDR3 nucleotides read TGTGCCAGCAGCGTAGTAGGGTCCTCGGGGACTAGCGGCGGTGAGCAGTTCTTC. This gives the protein CASSVVGSSGTSGGEQFF. Full variable domain (missing parts from reference TRBV9 and TRBJ2-1): DSGVTQTPKHLITATGQRVTLRCSPRSGDLSVYWYQQSLDQGLQFLIQYYNGEERAKGNILERFSAQQFPDLHSELNLSSLELGDSALYFCASSVVGSSGTSGGEQFFGPGTRLTVL.

V and J are TRBV11-2 and TRBJ1-1; no clear D gene. CDR1 and CDR2 (germline): SGHAT, FQNNGV. V gave up 5 bases and J gave up 5 bases, with 12 bases separating them. The CDR3 totals 13 residues. The CDR3 region has the DNA TGTGCCAGCAGCGCTAGCCCGGGGACTGAAGCTTTCTTT. Encoded protein: CASSASPGTEAFF.

The chain is built from TRBV5-5 and TRBJ1-2; 8 bases map to TRBD1. The germline V gene has CDR1 SGHKS and CDR2 YYEKEE (reference sequence). This CDR3 region has 13 residues. Trimming at V came to 5 bases and at J to 0 bases, leaving 0 bases not matched to a gene. This CDR3 reads CASRQGANYGYTF. Written as DNA, the CDR3 is TGTGCCAGCAGACAGGGGGCTAACTATGGCTACACCTTC.

This clone was detected only once. J is TRBJ2-1 and V is TRBV29-1, with 8 bases fitting TRBD1. The CDR3 is made up of 15 amino acids. Germline-derived CDR1 and CDR2 are SQVTM and ANQGSEA. Trimming at V came to 5 bases and at J to 2 bases, leaving 8 bases not matched to a gene. The CDR3 loop reads CSVPETGAPYNEQFF. DNA of the CDR3: TGCAGCGTTCCAGAGACAGGGGCCCCCTACAATGAGCAGTTCTTC.

This clone was detected once. The V and J genes are TRBV9 and TRBJ2-2; a possible D gene is TRBD2 (5 bases). The CDR3 contains 14 residues. Looked up from germline, CDR1 is SGDLS and CDR2 is YYNGEE. The V end was cut by 4 bases, the J end by 5 bases, with 12 bases between. The CDR3 bases are TGTGCCAGCAGCTCCCGGACGGGGACCGGGGAGCTGTTTTTT. Protein sequence: CASSSRTGTGELFF.

The chain employs TRBV28 and TRBJ1-5; 7 bases align to TRBD1. V lost 5 bases and J lost 6; bases outside the gene matches: 7. Germline CDR1 is MDHEN and CDR2 is SYDVKM. The CDR3 spans 14 residues. The CDR3 region has the DNA TGTGCCAGCAGTCCCCGACAGGGATCTCAGCCCCAGCATTTT. Protein sequence: CASSPRQGSQPQHF.

This clone is classed as medium-sized. The chain combines TRBV28 with TRBJ2-1; a possible D gene is TRBD2 (5 bases). The CDR3 runs 13 residues. The V end was cut by 4 bases, the J end by 9 bases, with 13 bases between. Germline V lookup: CDR1 MDHEN, CDR2 SYDVKM. The chain's CDR3 is CASSWSGGAEQFF. The CDR3 DNA sequence: TGTGCCAGCAGTTGGAGTGGAGGCGCTGAGCAGTTCTTC.

The rearrangement uses TRBV4-2 and TRBJ2-3; possible D gene TRBD2, 5 bases. V lost 0 bases and J 3 bases, leaving 7 bases between the germline ends. CDR3 length: 14 amino acids. The germline V gene encodes CDR1 LGHNA and CDR2 YNFKEQ. The CDR3: CASSQDGGTDTQYF. The CDR3 nucleotides read TGTGCCAGCAGCCAAGATGGAGGTACAGATACGCAGTATTTT.

The genes are TRBV27 and TRBJ2-7; possibly TRBD2 for D (5 bases). CDR3 size: 15 residues. Germline V gene data show CDR1 as MNHEY and CDR2 as SMNVEV (reference sequence). Trimming removed 0 bases at V and 3 bases at J, with 12 bases between. The CDR3 is CASSLSTGNGYEQYF. As DNA, the CDR3 is TGTGCCAGCAGTTTATCGACCGGGAACGGCTACGAGCAGTACTTC.

In DNA, the CDR3 is TGTGCCAGCAGCTTGACTAACCCTTGGGACAGCAATCAGCCCCAGCATTTT. Translated: CASSLTNPWDSNQPQHF. The gene calls are TRBV7-8 and TRBJ1-5; possibly TRBD1 for D (5 bases). The CDR3 loop spans 17 amino acids. Deletions cut 3 bases from V and 1 base from J, with 16 bases between. Germline V gives CDR1 SGHVS, CDR2 FQNEAQ.

CDR3 residues: CASTSLLGEQYF. CDR3 sequence (DNA): TGTGCCAGCACCTCTCTCCTTGGGGAGCAGTACTTC. The chain employs TRBV7-2 and TRBJ2-7; unclear D gene. Trimming shortened V by 7 bases and J by 7 bases, and 14 bases separated the two germline ends. The CDR3 runs to 12 residues. Germline values: CDR1 SGHTA, CDR2 FQGNSA.

The gene calls are TRBV4-1 and TRBJ1-1; TRBD1 matches at 7 bases. The CDR3 has 14 amino acids. CDR1 and CDR2 (germline): MGHRA, YSYEKL. The V segment lost 0 bases and the J segment 4 bases; nucleotides outside the gene matches: 2. CDR3: CASSQEGGFTEAFF. In nucleotides, the CDR3 is TGCGCCAGCAGCCAAGAAGGGGGCTTCACTGAAGCTTTCTTT.

This rearrangement joins TRBV5-6 to TRBJ2-1; the match to TRBD2 covers 11 bases. Trimming at V came to 1 base and at J to 6 bases, leaving 6 bases not matched to a gene. Germline assignment: CDR1 SGHDT and CDR2 YYEEEE. The CDR3 sequence is 16 residues long. CDR3: CASSLKRLAGTNEQFF. The CDR3 DNA is TGTGCCAGCAGCTTGAAGAGACTAGCGGGAACCAATGAGCAGTTCTTC.

Only one count was recorded for this clone. This sequence joins TRBV5-6 and TRBJ2-5; 11 bases line up with TRBD2. CDR1 and CDR2 (germline): SGHDT, YYEEEE. The CDR3 length is 16 residues. Germline trimming cut 0 bases from V and 1 base from J; bases unmatched to any gene: 2. CDR3 coding DNA: TGTGCCAGCAGCTTGGGGACTAGCGGGTTCCAAGAGACCCAGTACTTC. As protein: CASSLGTSGFQETQYF.

The rearrangement uses TRBV9 and TRBJ1-2; 11 nucleotides align to TRBD1. The CDR3 length is 14 residues. Germline V gives CDR1 SGDLS, CDR2 YYNGEE. The V segment lost 6 bases and the J segment 6 bases; nucleotides outside the gene matches: 7. CDR3 in DNA: TGTGCCAGCAAGTCTACGGGACAGGGGGATGGCTACACCTTC. Its protein is CASKSTGQGDGYTF.

The CDR3 bases are TGCGCCAGCAGCCAGGGACTAGCGGCGGGCTACGAGCAGTACTTC. Residues: CASSQGLAAGYEQYF. The chain is built from TRBV4-1 and TRBJ2-5; 11 nucleotides match TRBD2. The J call may be incorrect, as the DNA end agrees better with TRBJ2-7. This CDR3 contains 15 residues. Germline CDR1 and CDR2: MGHRA and YSYEKL.

The chain joins TRBV29-1 to TRBJ2-1; TRBD1 agrees at 8 bases. V was pared by 5 bases and J by 4 bases, with 1 base of the junction left unmatched. Looked up from germline, CDR1 is SQVTM and CDR2 is ANQGSEA. The CDR3 runs 12 residues. CDR3: CSVWTGYNEQFF. In DNA, the CDR3 is TGCAGCGTTTGGACAGGGTACAATGAGCAGTTCTTC.

V usage is TRBV2 and J usage is TRBJ2-1; D uncertain. CDR1 is SNHLY, CDR2 FYNNEI, per germline. Trimming stripped 2 bases from V and 6 bases from J, with 8 bases between. This CDR3 comprises 13 residues. The CDR3 sequence is CASSELGVNEQFF. CDR3 nucleotide sequence: TGTGCCAGCAGTGAATTAGGCGTCAATGAGCAGTTCTTC.

This chain uses TRBV27 with TRBJ2-3, with TRBD2 matching 11 bases. V shed 5 bases, J shed 0 bases, and the junction held 4 bases outside the gene matches. The germline V gene has CDR1 MNHEY and CDR2 SMNVEV (reference sequence). The CDR3 totals 16 residues. In DNA form, the CDR3 reads TGTGCCAGCAGTCCTAGCGGGAGGCCTAGCACAGATACGCAGTATTTT. Translating it yields CASSPSGRPSTDTQYF.

The chain links TRBV18 to TRBJ2-1, with a possible D match to TRBD2 (6 bases). This CDR3 contains 15 residues. Trimming shortened V by 0 bases and J by 2 bases, and 8 bases separated the two germline ends. Germline V CDR1 and CDR2: KGHSH, LQKENI. The CDR3 spells CASSPPEGTYNEQFF. DNA for the CDR3: TGTGCCAGCTCACCACCGGAGGGCACCTACAATGAGCAGTTCTTC.

V and J are TRBV10-3 and TRBJ2-7; 9 nucleotides align to TRBD2. The V segment lost 0 bases and the J segment 1 base; nucleotides outside the gene matches: 13. Germline CDR1 and CDR2: ENHRY and SYGVKD. The CDR3 spans 19 residues. The CDR3, as DNA: TGTGCCATCAGTGAGTCGAGCTCTCGCGGGAGGGCCTCATCCTACGAGCAGTACTTC. Translation gives CAISESSSRGRASSYEQYF.

The gene calls are TRBV4-1 and TRBJ2-1, with 7 bases identical to TRBD1. The CDR3 is 11 amino acids. V shed 3 bases and J 10 bases; nucleotides not matched to a gene: 0. Germline values: CDR1 MGHRA, CDR2 YSYEKL. CDR3 DNA sequence: TGCGCCAGCAGCCAGGACAGGGAGCAGTTCTTC. As protein: CASSQDREQFF.

V usage is TRBV25-1 and J usage is TRBJ2-7, with TRBD1 identical over 9 bases. The CDR3 consists of 12 residues. Germline values: CDR1 MGHDK, CDR2 SYGVNS. V trimming: 2 bases; J trimming: 12 bases; junction bases outside the gene matches: 5. This CDR3 is CASSEGGQGPYF. The CDR3 DNA follows: TGTGCCAGCAGTGAAGGGGGACAGGGACCGTACTTC.

The V gene is TRBV28, the J gene TRBJ1-4; D call uncertain. V lost 5 bases to trimming and J lost 8 bases, with 6 bases between them. The CDR3 length is 11 residues. Per germline, CDR1 MDHEN and CDR2 SYDVKM. This chain's CDR3 is CASSSREKLFF. As DNA, the CDR3 is TGTGCCAGCAGTAGTAGAGAAAAACTGTTTTTT.

The V call is TRBV27, the J call TRBJ2-7; 9 bases line up with TRBD1. There are 14 residues in the CDR3. Trimming at V came to 3 bases and at J to 3 bases, leaving 3 bases not matched to a gene. The germline V gene encodes CDR1 MNHEY and CDR2 SMNVEV (reference sequence). Here the CDR3 reads CASSFGTGNYEQYF. The CDR3 region has the DNA TGTGCCAGCAGTTTCGGGACAGGGAACTACGAGCAGTACTTC.

The chain has TRBV4-2 and TRBJ2-5; D is ambiguous. V lost 5 bases and J lost 1, with 11 bases in between. Germline CDR1 and CDR2: LGHNA and YNFKEQ. The CDR3 has 14 amino acids. The DNA of the CDR3 is TGTGCCAGCAGCTCCAGACCCAGCCAAGAGACCCAGTACTTC. Amino acids: CASSSRPSQETQYF.